This T cell receptor beta chain was captured by sequencing in a study of T cell responses to AZD1222 COVID-19 vaccine (dated by TCRdb to about 2021). Regarding the research as a whole: AZD1222 recipients given second doses at about 4 weeks or at about 12 weeks were pooled, since spike-specific TCR depth and breadth were not found to differ between the two schedules. A total of about 230 trial participants underwent TCR sequencing, of whom about 200 received two doses of AZD1222 and around 26 received two doses of the MenACWY control vaccine. Enrollment into the trials was organized by age into subgroups of 18-55, 56-69 and 70-plus years, and those subgroups contained about 160, 30 and 59 TCR-sequenced participants, respectively. Overall study outcomes, separate from this receptor: Vaccine-associated CD4 TCRs spanned the whole spike protein, with dominant responses in regions 160-218 and 743-854. Conclusions about previously exposed vaccinees were limited because only six AZD1222 recipients were SARS-CoV-2 seropositive at baseline. The 56-69-year group was small, and its depth increase did not reach significance, likely because of low power. A significant rise in spike-specific TCR breadth and depth was observed after two AZD1222 doses relative to day 0 and relative to MenACWY recipients. Participants were mostly white British and included more females than males, and it was suggested by the authors that clonal diversity may have been underestimated. Because no day 14 peak-response samples were available, the repertoires could be characterized only after the peak T cell response. Epitopes outside the regions mutated in the B.1.351 and B.1.1.7 variants were reportedly recognized by nearly half of the unique spike-specific TCRs.

The junction shows trimming of 3 bases on V and 7 bases on J, and the gene matches do not reach 4 bases of it. The CDR3 covers 14 residues, taking in both the cysteine and the phenylalanine. The kept DNA is CDR3 alone, 42 bases in frame from the first base. CDR1 SEHNR and CDR2 FQNEAQ are derived from the germline V gene (reference sequence). About this clone: What antigen it recognizes has not been identified. There are no base qualities to consult, and no much larger clone falls within one base.

The sample's time point label, decoded: baseline before first vaccination. Vaccinee samples were obtained from the UK trials COV001 and COV002, which included a single-blind randomized controlled phase 2/3 trial of AZD1222 (ChAdOx1 nCoV-19) in healthy adults. Trial participant PBMC samples were collected at day 0 and day 28 after the second dose for TCRbeta chain sequencing. The CDR3 regions of human TCRbeta chains were analyzed by immunosequencing. As for the original processing: TCRs in the repertoires were matched against a reference library of SARS-CoV-2-specific TCRs that had been generated with the MIRA antigen-specificity platform. Breadth was defined as the fraction of unique TCRs that were SARS-CoV-2-associated. Depth was defined as the fraction of total T cells that were SARS-CoV-2-associated. Using the MIRA data, each spike-specific TCR was assigned both to the spike region to which the TCR was reactive and to a CD4 or CD8 class. Log10-transformed breadth and depth values were compared by one-way ANOVA with Sidak's multiple comparisons tests. TCRdb obtained this table from immuneACCESS and retained in-frame rearrangements with V and J assigned. These tables miss some clones; where compared with another copy, unresolved V genes account for less than half of the shortfall, and the remainder is unexplained. V and J calls and clone size are copied from that table; D and trimming were computed from the DNA. The sample table lists roughly 140,000 clones, approximately 88% of them with a count of one. Over 13% of the sample comes from the top ten.

This clonotype originated in an adult in good health. Sequenced material: peripheral blood, taken on day 0 of AZD1222 vaccination. Here the chain combines TRBV7-9 and TRBJ2-2, and TRBD1 aligns with 8 junction nucleotides. The nucleotide sequence is TGTGCCAGCAGCTTCGGGACAGGCCTCGGGGAGCTGTTTTTT. Translated, this is CASSFGTGLGELFF.